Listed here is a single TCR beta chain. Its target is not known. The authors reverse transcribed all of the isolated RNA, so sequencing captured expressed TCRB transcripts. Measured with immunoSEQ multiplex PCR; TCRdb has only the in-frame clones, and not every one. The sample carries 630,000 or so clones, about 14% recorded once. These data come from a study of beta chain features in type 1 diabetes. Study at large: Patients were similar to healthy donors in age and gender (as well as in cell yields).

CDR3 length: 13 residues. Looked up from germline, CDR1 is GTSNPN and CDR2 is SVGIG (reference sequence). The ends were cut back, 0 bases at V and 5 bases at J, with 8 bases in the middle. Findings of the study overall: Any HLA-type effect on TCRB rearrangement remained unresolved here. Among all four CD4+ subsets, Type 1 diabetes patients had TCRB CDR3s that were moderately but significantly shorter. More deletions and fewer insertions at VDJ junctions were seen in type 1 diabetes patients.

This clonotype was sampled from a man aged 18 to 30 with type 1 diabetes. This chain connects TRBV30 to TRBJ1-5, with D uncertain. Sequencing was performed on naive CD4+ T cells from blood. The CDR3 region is CAWSVRSYQPQHF. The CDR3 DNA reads TGTGCCTGGAGTGTAAGGTCCTATCAGCCCCAGCATTTT.